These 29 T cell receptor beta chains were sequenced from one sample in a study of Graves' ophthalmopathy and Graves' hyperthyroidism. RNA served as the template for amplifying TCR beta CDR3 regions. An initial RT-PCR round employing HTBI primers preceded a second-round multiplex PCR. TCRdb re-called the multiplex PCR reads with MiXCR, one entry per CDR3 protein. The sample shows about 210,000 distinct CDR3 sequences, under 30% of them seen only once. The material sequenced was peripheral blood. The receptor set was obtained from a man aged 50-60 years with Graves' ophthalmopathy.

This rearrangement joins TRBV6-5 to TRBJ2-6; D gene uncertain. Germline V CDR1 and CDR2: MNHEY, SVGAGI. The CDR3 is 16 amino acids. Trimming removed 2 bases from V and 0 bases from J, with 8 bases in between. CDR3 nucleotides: TGTGCCAGCAGTTACGGTACCCACTCTGGGGCCAACGTCCTGACTTTC. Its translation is CASSYGTHSGANVLTF.

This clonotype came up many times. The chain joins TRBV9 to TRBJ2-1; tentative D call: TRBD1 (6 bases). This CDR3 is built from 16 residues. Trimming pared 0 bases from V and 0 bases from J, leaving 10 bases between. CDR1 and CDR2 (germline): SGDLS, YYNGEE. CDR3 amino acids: CASSVGGRSSYNEQFF. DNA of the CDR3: TGTGCCAGCAGCGTAGGGGGGCGGAGCTCCTACAATGAGCAGTTCTTC.

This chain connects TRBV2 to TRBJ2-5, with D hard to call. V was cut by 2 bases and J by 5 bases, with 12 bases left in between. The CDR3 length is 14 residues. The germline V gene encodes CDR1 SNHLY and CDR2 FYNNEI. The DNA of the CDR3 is TGTGCCAGCAGTGAAACTCAGGTTAGGGAGACCCAGTACTTC. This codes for CASSETQVRETQYF.

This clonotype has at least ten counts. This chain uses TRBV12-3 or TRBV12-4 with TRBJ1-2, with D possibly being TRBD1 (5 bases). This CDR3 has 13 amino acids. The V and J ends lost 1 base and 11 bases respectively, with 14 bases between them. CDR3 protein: CASSLEGLLGYTF. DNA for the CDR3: TGTGCCAGCAGTTTAGAGGGGTTGCTTGGTTACACCTTC.

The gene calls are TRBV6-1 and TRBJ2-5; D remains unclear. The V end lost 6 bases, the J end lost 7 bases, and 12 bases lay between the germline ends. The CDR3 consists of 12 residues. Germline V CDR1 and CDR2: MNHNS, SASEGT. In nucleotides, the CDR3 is TGTGCCAGCAGAACGAGAGTAGGGACCCAGTACTTC. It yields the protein CASRTRVGTQYF.

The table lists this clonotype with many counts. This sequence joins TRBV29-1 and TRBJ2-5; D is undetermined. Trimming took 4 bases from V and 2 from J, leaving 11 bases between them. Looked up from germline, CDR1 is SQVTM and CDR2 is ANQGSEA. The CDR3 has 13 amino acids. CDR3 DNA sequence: TGCAGCGTTGGGTTCTGGGATCAAGAGACCCAGTACTTC. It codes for CSVGFWDQETQYF.

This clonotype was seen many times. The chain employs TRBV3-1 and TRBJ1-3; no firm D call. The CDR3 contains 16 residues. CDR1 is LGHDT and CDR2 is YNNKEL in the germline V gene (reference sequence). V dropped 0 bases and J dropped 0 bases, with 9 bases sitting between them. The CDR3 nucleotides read TGTGCCAGCAGCCAAGAAGGGTCTCTCTCTGGAAACACCATATATTTT. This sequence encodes CASSQEGSLSGNTIYF.

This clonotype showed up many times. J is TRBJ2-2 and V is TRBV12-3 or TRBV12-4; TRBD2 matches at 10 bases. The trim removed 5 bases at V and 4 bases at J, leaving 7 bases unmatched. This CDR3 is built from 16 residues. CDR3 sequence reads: CASSLHASGGTGELFF. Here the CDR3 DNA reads TGTGCCAGCAGTCTCCACGCTAGCGGGGGCACCGGGGAGCTGTTTTTT.

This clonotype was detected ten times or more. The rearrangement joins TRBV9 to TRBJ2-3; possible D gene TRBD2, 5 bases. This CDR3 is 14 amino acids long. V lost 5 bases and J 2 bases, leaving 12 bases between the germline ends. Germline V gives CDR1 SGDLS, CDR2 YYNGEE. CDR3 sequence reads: CASSDGVFTDTQYF. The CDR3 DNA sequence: TGTGCCAGCAGTGACGGGGTTTTCACAGATACGCAGTATTTT. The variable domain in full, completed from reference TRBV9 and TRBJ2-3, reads DSGVTQTPKHLITATGQRVTLRCSPRSGDLSVYWYQQSLDQGLQFLIQYYNGEERAKGNILERFSAQQFPDLHSELNLSSLELGDSALYFCASSDGVFTDTQYFGPGTRLTVL.

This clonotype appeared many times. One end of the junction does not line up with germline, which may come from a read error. The DNA of the CDR3 is TGTGCCAGCAGCCCCGGTGGCAGGGGTCTAGACTTC. Protein: CASSPGGRGLDF. The gene calls are TRBV6-5 and TRBJ2-5; possible D gene TRBD1, 6 bases. This CDR3 comprises 12 residues. Germline lookup yields CDR1 MNHEY and CDR2 SVGAGI.

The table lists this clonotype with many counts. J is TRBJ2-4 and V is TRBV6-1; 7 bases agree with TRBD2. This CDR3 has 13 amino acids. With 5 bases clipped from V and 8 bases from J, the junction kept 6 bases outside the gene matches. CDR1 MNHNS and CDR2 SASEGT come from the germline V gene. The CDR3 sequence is CASSSRGGYIQYF. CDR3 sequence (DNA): TGTGCCAGCAGTTCCCGGGGAGGGTACATTCAGTACTTC.

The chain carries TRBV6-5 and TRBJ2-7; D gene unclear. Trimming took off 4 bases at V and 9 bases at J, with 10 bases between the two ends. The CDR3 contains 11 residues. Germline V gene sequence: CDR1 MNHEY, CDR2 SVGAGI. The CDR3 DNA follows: TGTGCCAGCAGTTCCCCACCAGGGCAGTACTTC. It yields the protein CASSSPPGQYF.

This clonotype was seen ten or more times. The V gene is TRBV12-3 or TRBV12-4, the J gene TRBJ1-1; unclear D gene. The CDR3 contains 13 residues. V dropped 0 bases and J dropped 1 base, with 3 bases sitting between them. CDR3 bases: TGTGCCAGCAGTTTAGCGGAGAACACTGAAGCTTTCTTT. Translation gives CASSLAENTEAFF.

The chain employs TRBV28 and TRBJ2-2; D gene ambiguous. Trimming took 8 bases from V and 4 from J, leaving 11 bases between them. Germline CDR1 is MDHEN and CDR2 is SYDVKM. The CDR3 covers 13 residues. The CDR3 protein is CASLGRVTGELFF. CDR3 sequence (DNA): TGTGCCAGCTTAGGTCGTGTCACCGGGGAGCTGTTTTTT.

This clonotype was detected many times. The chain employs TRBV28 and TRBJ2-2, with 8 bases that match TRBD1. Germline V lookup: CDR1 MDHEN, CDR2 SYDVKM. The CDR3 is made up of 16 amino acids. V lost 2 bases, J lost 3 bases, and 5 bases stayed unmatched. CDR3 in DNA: TGTGCCAGCAGTTTACCGGGACAGGTCTACACCGGGGAGCTGTTTTTT. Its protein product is CASSLPGQVYTGELFF. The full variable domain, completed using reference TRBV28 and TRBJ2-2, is DVKVTQSSRYLVKRTGEKVFLECVQDMDHENMFWYRQDPGLGLRLIYFSYDVKMKEKGDIPEGYSVSREKKERFSLILESASTNQTSMYLCASSLPGQVYTGELFFGEGSRLTVL.

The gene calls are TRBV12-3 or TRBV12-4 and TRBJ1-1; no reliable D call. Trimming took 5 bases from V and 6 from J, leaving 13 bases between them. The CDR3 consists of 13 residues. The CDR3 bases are TGTGCCAGCAGTATGGGAATTGGAGCTGAAGCTTTCTTT. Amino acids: CASSMGIGAEAFF.

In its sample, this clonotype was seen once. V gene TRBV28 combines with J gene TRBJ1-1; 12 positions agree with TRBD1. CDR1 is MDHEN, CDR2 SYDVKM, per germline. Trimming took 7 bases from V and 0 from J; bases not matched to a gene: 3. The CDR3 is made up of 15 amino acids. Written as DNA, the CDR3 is TGTGCCAGCACTGGGACAGGGGGCGTGAACACTGAAGCTTTCTTT. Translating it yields CASTGTGGVNTEAFF.

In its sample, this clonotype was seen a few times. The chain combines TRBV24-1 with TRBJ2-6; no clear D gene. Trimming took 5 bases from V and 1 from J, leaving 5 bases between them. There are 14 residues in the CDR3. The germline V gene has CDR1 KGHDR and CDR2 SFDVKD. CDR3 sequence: CATSAESGANVLTF. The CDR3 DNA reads TGTGCCACCAGTGCGGAGTCTGGGGCCAACGTCCTGACTTTC.

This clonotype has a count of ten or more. The chain's CDR3 is CASRPDRDTQYF. The CDR3 nucleotides are TGTGCCAGCAGACCCGATAGGGATACGCAGTATTTT. This rearrangement joins TRBV6-2 or TRBV6-3 to TRBJ2-3; D remains unclear. Germline lookup yields CDR1 MNHEY and CDR2 SVGEGT. CDR3 size: 12 residues. V lost 6 bases, J lost 6 bases, and 10 bases lay in between.

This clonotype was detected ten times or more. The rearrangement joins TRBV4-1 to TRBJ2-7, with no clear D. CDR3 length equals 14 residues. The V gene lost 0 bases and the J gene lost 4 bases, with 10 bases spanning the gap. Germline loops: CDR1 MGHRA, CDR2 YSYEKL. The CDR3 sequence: CASSQEGQSYEQYF. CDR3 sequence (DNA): TGCGCCAGCAGCCAAGAAGGGCAGAGTTACGAGCAGTACTTC.

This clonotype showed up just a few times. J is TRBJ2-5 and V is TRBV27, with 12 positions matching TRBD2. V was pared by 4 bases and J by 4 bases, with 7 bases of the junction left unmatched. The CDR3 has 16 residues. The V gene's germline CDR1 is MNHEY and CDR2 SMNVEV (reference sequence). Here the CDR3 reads CASSSLLAGGRETQYF. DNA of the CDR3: TGTGCCAGCAGTTCGCTTCTAGCGGGAGGGAGAGAGACCCAGTACTTC.

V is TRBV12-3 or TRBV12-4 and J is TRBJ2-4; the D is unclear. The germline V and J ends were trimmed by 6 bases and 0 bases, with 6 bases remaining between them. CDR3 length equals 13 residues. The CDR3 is CASSPIAKNIQYF. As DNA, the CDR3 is TGTGCCAGCAGCCCTATAGCCAAAAACATTCAGTACTTC.

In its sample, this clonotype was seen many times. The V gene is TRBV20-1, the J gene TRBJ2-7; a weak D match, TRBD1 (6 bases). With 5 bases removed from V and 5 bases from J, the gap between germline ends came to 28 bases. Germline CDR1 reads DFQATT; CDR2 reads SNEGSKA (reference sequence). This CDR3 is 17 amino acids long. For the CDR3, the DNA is TGCAGTGCTCAGGACAGAAGCGGTAGCTGGGCGGCCCACGAGCAGTACTTC. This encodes CSAQDRSGSWAAHEQYF.

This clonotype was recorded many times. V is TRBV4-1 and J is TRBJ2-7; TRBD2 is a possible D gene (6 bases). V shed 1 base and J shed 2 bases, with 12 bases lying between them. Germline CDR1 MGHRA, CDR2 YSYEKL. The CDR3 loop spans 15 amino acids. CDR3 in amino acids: CASSQAPSVAYEQYF. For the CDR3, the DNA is TGCGCCAGCAGCCAAGCCCCTAGCGTGGCCTACGAGCAGTACTTC.

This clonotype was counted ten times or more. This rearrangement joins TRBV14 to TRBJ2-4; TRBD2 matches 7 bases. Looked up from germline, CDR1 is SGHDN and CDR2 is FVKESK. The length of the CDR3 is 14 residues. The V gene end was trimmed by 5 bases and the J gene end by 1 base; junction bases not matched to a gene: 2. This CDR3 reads CASSGSGAKNIQYF. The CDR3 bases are TGTGCCAGCAGCGGTAGCGGGGCCAAAAACATTCAGTACTTC.

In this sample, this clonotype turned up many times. CDR3 sequence (DNA): TGTGCCAGCAGCCCAGAGGCTAGCGCCCCTTCCTACGAGCAGTACTTC. Amino acids: CASSPEASAPSYEQYF. The rearrangement uses TRBV7-2 and TRBJ2-7, with a weak D call TRBD2 (6 bases). This CDR3 comprises 16 residues. V lost 5 bases to trimming and J lost 1 base, with 18 bases between them. From germline, CDR1 is SGHTA and CDR2 FQGNSA.

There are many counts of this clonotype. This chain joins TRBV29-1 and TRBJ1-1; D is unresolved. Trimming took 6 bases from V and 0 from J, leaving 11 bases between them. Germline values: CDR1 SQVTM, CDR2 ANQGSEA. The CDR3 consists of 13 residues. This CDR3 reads CSVIGILNTEAFF. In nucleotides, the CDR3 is TGCAGCGTGATAGGGATTCTGAACACTGAAGCTTTCTTT.

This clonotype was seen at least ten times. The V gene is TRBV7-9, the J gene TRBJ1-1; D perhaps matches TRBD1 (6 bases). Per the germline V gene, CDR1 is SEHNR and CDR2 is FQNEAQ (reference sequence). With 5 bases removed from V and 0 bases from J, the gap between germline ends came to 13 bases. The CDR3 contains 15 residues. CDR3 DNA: TGTGCCAGCAGCCGCGGGGGCGGGATGAACACTGAAGCTTTCTTT. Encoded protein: CASSRGGGMNTEAFF. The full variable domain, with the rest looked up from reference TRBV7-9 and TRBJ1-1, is DTGVSQNPRHKITKRGQNVTFRCDPISEHNRLYWYRQTLGQGPEFLTYFQNEAQLEKSRLLSDRFSAERPKGSFSTLEIQRTEQGDSAMYLCASSRGGGMNTEAFFGQGTRLTVV.

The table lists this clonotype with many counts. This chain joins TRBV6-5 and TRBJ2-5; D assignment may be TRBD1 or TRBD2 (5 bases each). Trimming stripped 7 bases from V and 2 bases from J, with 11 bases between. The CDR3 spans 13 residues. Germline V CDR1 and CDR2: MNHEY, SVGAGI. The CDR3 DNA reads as TGTGCCAGCACGAGGGGCGGGCAAGAGACCCAGTACTTC. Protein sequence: CASTRGGQETQYF.